This TCR beta chain was captured in a study of beta chain features in type 1 diabetes. Overall study results and limits: The study found moderately but significantly shorter TCRB CDR3s in all four CD4+ subsets of Type 1 diabetes patients. The question left open here concerned HLA type influencing TCRB rearrangement.

Averaging about 0.12 L, one heparinised blood draw came from each individual donor. As regards this clone: Its antigen is not known.

Expressed TCRB transcripts were sequenced because the entire RNA isolate underwent reverse transcription. Only in-frame clones appear in the TCRdb table, and some are missing; sequencing was by immunoSEQ multiplex PCR. The repertoire includes about 230,000 clones, over 8.5% of them detected once, and 0.03% to 0.04% sits in the top ten. The CDR3 length is 13 residues. Deletions cut 4 bases from V and 4 bases from J, with 11 bases between. Germline V gene sequence: CDR1 SGHNT, CDR2 YYREEE (reference sequence). This TCR was recovered from a woman aged 18-29 years in good health. The rearrangement uses TRBV5-4 and TRBJ2-5; D is perhaps TRBD2 (5 bases). Sequencing was done on a sample of naive CD4+ T cells from blood. Here the CDR3 DNA reads TGTGCCAGCAGCCCGGACTGGCTAGAGACCCAGTACTTC. This sequence encodes CASSPDWLETQYF.